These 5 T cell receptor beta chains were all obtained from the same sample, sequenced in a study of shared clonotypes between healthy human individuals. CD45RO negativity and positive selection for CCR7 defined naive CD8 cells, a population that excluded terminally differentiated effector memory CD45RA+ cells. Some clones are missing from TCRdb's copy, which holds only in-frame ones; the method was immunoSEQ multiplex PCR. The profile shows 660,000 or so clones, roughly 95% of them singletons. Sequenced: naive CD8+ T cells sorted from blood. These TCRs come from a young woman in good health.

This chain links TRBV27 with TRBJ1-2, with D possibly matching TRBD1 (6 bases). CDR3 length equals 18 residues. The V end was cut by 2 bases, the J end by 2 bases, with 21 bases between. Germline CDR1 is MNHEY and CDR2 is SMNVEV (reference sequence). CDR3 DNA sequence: TGTGCCAGCAGTTTAATCGGGACATTTACCTTAGGAAACTATGGCTACACCTTC. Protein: CASSLIGTFTLGNYGYTF.

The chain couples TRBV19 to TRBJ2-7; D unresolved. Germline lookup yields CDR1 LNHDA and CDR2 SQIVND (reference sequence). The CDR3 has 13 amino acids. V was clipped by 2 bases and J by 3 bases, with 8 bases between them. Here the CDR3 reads CASSISRNYEQYF. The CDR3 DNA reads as TGTGCCAGTAGTATAAGCAGGAACTACGAGCAGTACTTC.

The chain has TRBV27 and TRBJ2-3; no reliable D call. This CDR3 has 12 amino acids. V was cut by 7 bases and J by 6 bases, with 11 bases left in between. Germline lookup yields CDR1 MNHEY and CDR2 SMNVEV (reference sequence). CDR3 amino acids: CASTHTADTQYF. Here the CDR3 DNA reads TGTGCCAGCACTCACACTGCCGATACGCAGTATTTT.

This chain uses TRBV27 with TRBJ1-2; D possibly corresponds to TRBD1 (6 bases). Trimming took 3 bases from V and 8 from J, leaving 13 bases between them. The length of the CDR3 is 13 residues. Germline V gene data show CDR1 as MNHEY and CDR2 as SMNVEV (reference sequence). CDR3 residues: CASSFDQRGGYTF. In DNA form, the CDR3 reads TGTGCCAGCAGTTTTGACCAGAGGGGGGGCTACACCTTC.

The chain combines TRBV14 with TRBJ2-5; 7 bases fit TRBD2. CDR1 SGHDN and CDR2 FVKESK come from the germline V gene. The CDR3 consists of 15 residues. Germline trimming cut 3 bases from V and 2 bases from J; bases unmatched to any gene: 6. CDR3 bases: TGTGCCAGCAGCCAGATCCGGGGGGATCAAGAGACCCAGTACTTC. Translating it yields CASSQIRGDQETQYF.